These T cell receptor beta chains were read from a single sample in a study of beta chain features in type 1 diabetes. The data were produced by immunoSEQ multiplex PCR, yet TCRdb's version contains in-frame clones alone and is incomplete. The sample records under 90,000 clones, around a third being singletons. The source material was stem cell memory CD4+ T cells from blood. These TCRs come from a young woman in good health. The CDR3 runs from the conserved cysteine through the conserved F or W. Fields, in order: CDR3 protein, CDR3 DNA, clone size, D gene, J gene, V gene. D genes are given only for firm matches. Some rows mark clone size as missing; the rest say once, few, many or name a class of expanded clone.

cdr3_aa: CAWSGGLYNEQFF
cdr3_nt: TGTGCCTGGAGTGGGGGACTCTACAATGAGCAGTTCTTC
clone_size: .
d_call: .
j_call: TRBJ2-1
v_call: TRBV30

cdr3_aa: CASSIRDGDNQPQHF
cdr3_nt: TGTGCCAGTAGTATCCGCGACGGGGACAATCAGCCCCAGCATTTT
clone_size: .
d_call: .
j_call: TRBJ1-5
v_call: TRBV19

cdr3_aa: CASRATGGNIQYF
cdr3_nt: TGTGCCAGCAGGGCCACAGGGGGAAACATTCAGTACTTC
clone_size: .
d_call: TRBD1
j_call: TRBJ2-4
v_call: TRBV5-4

cdr3_aa: CASSPRSGGASDTQYF
cdr3_nt: TGTGCCAGCAGCCCTAGGAGCGGGGGGGCCTCGGATACGCAGTATTTT
clone_size: .
d_call: TRBD2
j_call: TRBJ2-3
v_call: TRBV4-2

cdr3_aa: CAWNAAAYEQYF
cdr3_nt: TGTGCCTGGAACGCTGCGGCTTACGAGCAGTACTTC
clone_size: .
d_call: .
j_call: TRBJ2-7
v_call: TRBV30

cdr3_aa: CASSPGGSKSDTQYF
cdr3_nt: TGCGCCAGCAGCCCGGGCGGGAGCAAATCAGATACGCAGTATTTT
clone_size: .
d_call: TRBD2
j_call: TRBJ2-3
v_call: TRBV4-1

cdr3_aa: CSATGGYEQYF
cdr3_nt: TGCAGTGCTACCGGGGGCTACGAGCAGTACTTC
clone_size: .
d_call: .
j_call: TRBJ2-7
v_call: TRBV20-1

cdr3_aa: CASSEQGRQFF
cdr3_nt: TGTGCCAGCAGTGAGCAGGGCAGGCAGTTCTTC
clone_size: .
d_call: .
j_call: TRBJ2-1
v_call: TRBV2

cdr3_aa: CASSQEASGHTGELFF
cdr3_nt: TGCGCCAGCAGCCAAGAAGCTAGCGGCCACACCGGGGAGCTGTTTTTT
clone_size: .
d_call: TRBD2
j_call: TRBJ2-2
v_call: TRBV4-3

cdr3_aa: CASSPGHTNTEAFF
cdr3_nt: TGTGCCAGCAGCCCCGGACACACGAACACTGAAGCTTTCTTT
clone_size: .
d_call: .
j_call: TRBJ1-1
v_call: TRBV7-2

cdr3_aa: CSVGTGGARGETQYF
cdr3_nt: TGCAGCGTCGGGACAGGGGGCGCAAGGGGGGAGACCCAGTACTTC
clone_size: few
d_call: TRBD1
j_call: TRBJ2-5
v_call: TRBV29-1

cdr3_aa: CASSVTSPRTDTQYF
cdr3_nt: TGTGCCAGCAGTGTAACAAGTCCTCGCACAGATACGCAGTATTTT
clone_size: few
d_call: .
j_call: TRBJ2-3
v_call: TRBV28

cdr3_aa: CASSLGQPATYEQYF
cdr3_nt: TGTGCCAGCTCACTCGGACAGCCCGCTACCTACGAGCAGTACTTC
clone_size: .
d_call: .
j_call: TRBJ2-7
v_call: TRBV18

cdr3_aa: CASSSDGGPYNEQFF
cdr3_nt: TGCGCCAGCAGCTCGGACGGGGGGCCCTACAATGAGCAGTTCTTC
clone_size: .
d_call: .
j_call: TRBJ2-1
v_call: TRBV5-1

cdr3_aa: CASTSPGQLYEQYF
cdr3_nt: TGTGCCAGCACCTCCCCGGGACAACTCTACGAGCAGTACTTC
clone_size: .
d_call: .
j_call: TRBJ2-7
v_call: TRBV6-1

cdr3_aa: CASREAGEQYF
cdr3_nt: TGTGCCAGCAGGGAGGCTGGCGAGCAGTACTTC
clone_size: few
d_call: .
j_call: TRBJ2-7
v_call: TRBV2

cdr3_aa: CASSQGVARPRCF
cdr3_nt: TGCGCCAGCAGCCAAGGTGTAGCGCGGCCTCGGTGCTTC
clone_size: few
d_call: .
j_call: TRBJ2-7
v_call: TRBV4-1

cdr3_aa: CASSAGGSISGYTF
cdr3_nt: TGTGCCAGCAGCGCAGGGGGCAGCATATCTGGCTACACCTTC
clone_size: few
d_call: TRBD1
j_call: TRBJ1-2
v_call: TRBV9